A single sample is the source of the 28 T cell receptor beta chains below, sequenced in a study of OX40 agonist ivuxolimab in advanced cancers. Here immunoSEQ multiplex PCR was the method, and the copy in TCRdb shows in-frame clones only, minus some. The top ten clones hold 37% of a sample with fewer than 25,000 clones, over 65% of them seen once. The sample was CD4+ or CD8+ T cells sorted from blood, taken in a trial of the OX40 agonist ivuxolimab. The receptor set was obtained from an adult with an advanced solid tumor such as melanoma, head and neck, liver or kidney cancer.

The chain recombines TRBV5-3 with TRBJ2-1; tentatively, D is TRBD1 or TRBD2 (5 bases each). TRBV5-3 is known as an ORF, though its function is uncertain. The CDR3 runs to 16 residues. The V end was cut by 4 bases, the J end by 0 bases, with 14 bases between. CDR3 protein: CARSRGAEGSYNEQFF. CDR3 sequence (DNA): TGTGCCAGAAGCCGAGGGGCAGAGGGCTCCTACAATGAGCAGTTCTTC.

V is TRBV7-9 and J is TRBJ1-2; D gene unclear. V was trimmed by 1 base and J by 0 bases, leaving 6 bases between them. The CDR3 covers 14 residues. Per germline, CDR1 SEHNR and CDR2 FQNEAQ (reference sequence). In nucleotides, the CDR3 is TGTGCCAGCAGCTTAGTCCAGACTAACTATGGCTACACCTTC. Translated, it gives CASSLVQTNYGYTF. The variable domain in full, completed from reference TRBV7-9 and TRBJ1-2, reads DTGVSQNPRHKITKRGQNVTFRCDPISEHNRLYWYRQTLGQGPEFLTYFQNEAQLEKSRLLSDRFSAERPKGSFSTLEIQRTEQGDSAMYLCASSLVQTNYGYTFGSGTRLTVV.

The CDR3 protein is CASSYRGRGASGAYQETQYF. As DNA, the CDR3 is TGTGCCAGCAGCTACAGGGGGCGCGGGGCTAGCGGGGCGTACCAAGAGACCCAGTACTTC. The chain recombines TRBV7-8 with TRBJ2-5; D tentatively fits TRBD1 or TRBD2 (9 bases each). The length of the CDR3 is 20 residues. Trimming took 4 bases from V and 0 from J, leaving 27 bases between them. Germline loops: CDR1 SGHVS, CDR2 FQNEAQ.

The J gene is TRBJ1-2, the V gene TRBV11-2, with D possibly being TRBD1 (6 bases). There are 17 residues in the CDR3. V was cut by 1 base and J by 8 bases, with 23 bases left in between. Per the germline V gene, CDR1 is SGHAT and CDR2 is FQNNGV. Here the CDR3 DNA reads TGTGCCAGCAGCTTAGGAGGGGGGGCCAGGGAACCTCTGGGCTACACCTTC. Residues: CASSLGGGAREPLGYTF. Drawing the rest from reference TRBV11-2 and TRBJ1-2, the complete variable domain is EAGVAQSPRYKIIEKRQSVAFWCNPISGHATLYWYQQILGQGPKLLIQFQNNGVVDDSQLPKDRFSAERLKGVDSTLKIQPAKLEDSAVYLCASSLGGGAREPLGYTFGSGTRLTVV.

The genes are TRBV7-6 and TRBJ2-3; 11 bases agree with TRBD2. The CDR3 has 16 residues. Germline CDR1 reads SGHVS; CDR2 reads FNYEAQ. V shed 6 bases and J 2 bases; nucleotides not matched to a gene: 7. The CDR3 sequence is CASSLLAGALTDTQYF. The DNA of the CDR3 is TGTGCCAGCAGTTTACTAGCGGGGGCCCTCACAGATACGCAGTATTTT.

In nucleotides, the CDR3 is TGTGCCAGCAGTTTATGGGGGACAGATACGCAGTATTTT. Its protein is CASSLWGTDTQYF. The chain carries TRBV27 and TRBJ2-3; D may match TRBD1 or TRBD2 (5 bases each). V was pared by 1 base and J by 3 bases, with 5 bases between. CDR3 length: 13 amino acids. CDR1 is MNHEY, CDR2 SMNVEV, per germline (reference sequence).

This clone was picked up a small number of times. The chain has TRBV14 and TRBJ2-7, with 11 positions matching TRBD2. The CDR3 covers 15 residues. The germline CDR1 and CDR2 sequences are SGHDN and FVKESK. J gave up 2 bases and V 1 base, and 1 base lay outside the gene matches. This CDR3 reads CASSQASGGPYEQYF. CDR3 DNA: TGTGCCAGCAGCCAAGCTAGCGGGGGGCCCTACGAGCAGTACTTC.

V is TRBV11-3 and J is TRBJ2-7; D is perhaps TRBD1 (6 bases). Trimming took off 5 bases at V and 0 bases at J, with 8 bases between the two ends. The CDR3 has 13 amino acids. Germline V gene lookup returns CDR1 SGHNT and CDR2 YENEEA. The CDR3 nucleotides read TGTGCCAGCAGCGAGGACAGCTCCTACGAGCAGTACTTC. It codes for CASSEDSSYEQYF.

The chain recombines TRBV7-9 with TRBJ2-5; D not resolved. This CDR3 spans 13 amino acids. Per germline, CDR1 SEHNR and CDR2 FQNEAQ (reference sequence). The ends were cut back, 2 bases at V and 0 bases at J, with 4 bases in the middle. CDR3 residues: CASSLPNQETQYF. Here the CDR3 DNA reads TGTGCCAGCAGCTTACCAAACCAAGAGACCCAGTACTTC. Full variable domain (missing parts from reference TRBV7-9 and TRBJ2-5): DTGVSQNPRHKITKRGQNVTFRCDPISEHNRLYWYRQTLGQGPEFLTYFQNEAQLEKSRLLSDRFSAERPKGSFSTLEIQRTEQGDSAMYLCASSLPNQETQYFGPGTRLLVL.

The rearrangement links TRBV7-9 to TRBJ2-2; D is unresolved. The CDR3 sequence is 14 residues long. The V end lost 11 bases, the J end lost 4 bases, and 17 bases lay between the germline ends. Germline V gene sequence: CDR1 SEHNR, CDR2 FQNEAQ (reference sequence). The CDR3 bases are TGTGCCCAGCCGTCCGGGTGGGCCACCGGGGAGCTGTTTTTT. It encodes CAQPSGWATGELFF. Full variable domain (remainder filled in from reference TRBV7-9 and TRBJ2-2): DTGVSQNPRHKITKRGQNVTFRCDPISEHNRLYWYRQTLGQGPEFLTYFQNEAQLEKSRLLSDRFSAERPKGSFSTLEIQRTEQGDSAMYLCAQPSGWATGELFFGEGSRLTVL.

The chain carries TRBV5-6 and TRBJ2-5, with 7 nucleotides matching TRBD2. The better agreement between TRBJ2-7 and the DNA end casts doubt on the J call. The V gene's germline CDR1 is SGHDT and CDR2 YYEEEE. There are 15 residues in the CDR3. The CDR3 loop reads CASSSSSGGGVEQYF. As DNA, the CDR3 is TGTGCCAGCAGCTCCTCATCGGGAGGAGGTGTCGAGCAGTACTTC.

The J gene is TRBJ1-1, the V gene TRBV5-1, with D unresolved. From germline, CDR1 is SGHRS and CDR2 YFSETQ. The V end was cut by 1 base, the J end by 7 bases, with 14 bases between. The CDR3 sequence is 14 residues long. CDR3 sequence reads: CASSLRFRTDEAFF. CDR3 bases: TGCGCCAGCAGCTTGAGGTTTCGGACGGATGAAGCTTTCTTT.

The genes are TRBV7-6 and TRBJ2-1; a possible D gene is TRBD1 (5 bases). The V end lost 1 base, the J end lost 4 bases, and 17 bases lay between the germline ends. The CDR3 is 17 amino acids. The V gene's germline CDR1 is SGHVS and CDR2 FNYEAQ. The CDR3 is CASSLGRWGRAYNEQFF. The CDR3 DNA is TGTGCCAGCAGCTTAGGGCGATGGGGCAGGGCATACAATGAGCAGTTCTTC.

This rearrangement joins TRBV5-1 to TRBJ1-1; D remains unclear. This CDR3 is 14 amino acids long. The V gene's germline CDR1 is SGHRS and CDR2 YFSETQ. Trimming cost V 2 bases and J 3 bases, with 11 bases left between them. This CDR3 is CASSLWGGDTEAFF. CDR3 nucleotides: TGCGCCAGCAGCTTATGGGGTGGGGACACTGAAGCTTTCTTT.

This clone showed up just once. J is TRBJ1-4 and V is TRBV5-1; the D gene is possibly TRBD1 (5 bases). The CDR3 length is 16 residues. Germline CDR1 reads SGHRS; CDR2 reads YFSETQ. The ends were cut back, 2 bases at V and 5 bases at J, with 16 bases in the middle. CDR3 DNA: TGCGCCAGCAGCTTAACCCTGGGACGGGAAAATGAAAAACTGTTTTTT. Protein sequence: CASSLTLGRENEKLFF. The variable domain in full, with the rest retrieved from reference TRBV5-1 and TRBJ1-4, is KAGVTQTPRYLIKTRGQQVTLSCSPISGHRSVSWYQQTPGQGLQFLFEYFSETQRNKGNFPGRFSGRQFSNSRSEMNVSTLELGDSALYLCASSLTLGRENEKLFFGSGTQLSVL.

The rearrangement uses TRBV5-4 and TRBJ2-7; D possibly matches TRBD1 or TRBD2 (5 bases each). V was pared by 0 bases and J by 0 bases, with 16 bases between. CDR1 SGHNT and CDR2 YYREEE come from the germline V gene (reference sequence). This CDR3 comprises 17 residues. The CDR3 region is CASSLDGVPGHSYEQYF. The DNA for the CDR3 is TGTGCCAGCAGCTTGGACGGGGTGCCAGGGCACTCCTACGAGCAGTACTTC.

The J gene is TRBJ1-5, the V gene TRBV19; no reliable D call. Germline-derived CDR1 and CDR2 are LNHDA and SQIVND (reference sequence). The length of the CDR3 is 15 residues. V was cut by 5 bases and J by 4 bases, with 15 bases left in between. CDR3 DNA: TGTGCCAGTAGTGCGTGGATGGGATCTAATCAGCCCCAGCATTTT. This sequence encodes CASSAWMGSNQPQHF.

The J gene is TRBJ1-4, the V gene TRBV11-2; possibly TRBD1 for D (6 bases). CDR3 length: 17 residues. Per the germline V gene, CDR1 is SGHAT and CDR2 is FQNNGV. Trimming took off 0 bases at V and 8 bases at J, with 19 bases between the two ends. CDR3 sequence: CASSLENRAGLEEKLFF. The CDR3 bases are TGTGCCAGCAGCTTAGAGAACAGGGCAGGTTTGGAAGAAAAACTGTTTTTT.

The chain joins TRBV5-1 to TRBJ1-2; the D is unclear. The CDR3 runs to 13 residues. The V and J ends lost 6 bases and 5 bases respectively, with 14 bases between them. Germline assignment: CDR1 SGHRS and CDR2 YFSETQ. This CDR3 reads CASKVRSEYGYTF. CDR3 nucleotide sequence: TGCGCCAGCAAAGTCCGGTCCGAGTATGGCTACACCTTC.

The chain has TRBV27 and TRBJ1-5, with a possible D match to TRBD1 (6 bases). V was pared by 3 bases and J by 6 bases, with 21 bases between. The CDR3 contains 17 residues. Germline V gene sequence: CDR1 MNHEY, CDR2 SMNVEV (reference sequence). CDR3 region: CASSFSLGTPLGQPQHF. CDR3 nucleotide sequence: TGTGCCAGCAGTTTCTCTTTGGGGACACCGTTGGGTCAGCCCCAGCATTTT.

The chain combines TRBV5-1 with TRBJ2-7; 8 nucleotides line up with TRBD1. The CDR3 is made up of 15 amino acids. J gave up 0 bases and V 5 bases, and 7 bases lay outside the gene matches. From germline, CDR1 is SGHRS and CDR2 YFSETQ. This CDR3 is CASSLDRGISYEQYF. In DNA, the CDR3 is TGCGCCAGCAGTCTCGACAGGGGTATCTCCTACGAGCAGTACTTC.

The CDR3 region is CASSQAGAKGNTIYF. CDR3 nucleotides: TGCGCCAGCAGCCAAGCAGGGGCGAAAGGAAACACCATATATTTT. V and J are TRBV4-1 and TRBJ1-3; D is possibly TRBD1 (6 bases). V shed 1 base and J shed 4 bases, with 11 bases lying between them. The CDR3 has 15 residues. Germline loops: CDR1 MGHRA, CDR2 YSYEKL.

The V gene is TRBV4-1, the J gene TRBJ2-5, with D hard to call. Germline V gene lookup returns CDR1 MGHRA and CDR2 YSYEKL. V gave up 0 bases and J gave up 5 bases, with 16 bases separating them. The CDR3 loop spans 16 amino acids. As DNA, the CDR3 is TGCGCCAGCAGCCAAGATGTGAACGCTAGATGGGAGACCCAGTACTTC. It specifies CASSQDVNARWETQYF.

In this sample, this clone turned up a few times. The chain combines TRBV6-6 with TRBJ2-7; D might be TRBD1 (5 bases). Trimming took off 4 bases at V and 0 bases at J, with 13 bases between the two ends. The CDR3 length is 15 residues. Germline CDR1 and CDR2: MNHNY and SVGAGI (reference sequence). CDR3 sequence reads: CASSSDSSSSYEQYF. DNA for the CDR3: TGTGCCAGCAGTTCCGACAGCTCGAGCTCCTACGAGCAGTACTTC.

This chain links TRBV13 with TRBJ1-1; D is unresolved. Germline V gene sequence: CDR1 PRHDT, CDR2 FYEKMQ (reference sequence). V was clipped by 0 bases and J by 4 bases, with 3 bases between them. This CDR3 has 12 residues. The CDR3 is CASSLGTTEAFF. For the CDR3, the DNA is TGTGCCAGCAGCTTAGGTACCACTGAAGCTTTCTTT.

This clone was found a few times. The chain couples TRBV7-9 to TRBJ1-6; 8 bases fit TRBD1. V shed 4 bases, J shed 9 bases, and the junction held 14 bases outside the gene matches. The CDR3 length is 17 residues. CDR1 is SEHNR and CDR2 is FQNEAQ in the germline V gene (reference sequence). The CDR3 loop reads CASSSHDRGGVGSPLHF. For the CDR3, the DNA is TGTGCCAGCAGCTCCCATGACAGGGGTGGAGTTGGTTCACCCCTCCACTTT.

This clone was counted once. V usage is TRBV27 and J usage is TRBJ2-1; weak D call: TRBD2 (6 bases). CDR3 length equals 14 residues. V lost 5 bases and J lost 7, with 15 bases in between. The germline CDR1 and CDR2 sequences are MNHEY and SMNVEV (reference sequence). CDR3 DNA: TGTGCCAGCAGTCTCGGGGGACCCGGGAATGAGCAGTTCTTC. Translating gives CASSLGGPGNEQFF.

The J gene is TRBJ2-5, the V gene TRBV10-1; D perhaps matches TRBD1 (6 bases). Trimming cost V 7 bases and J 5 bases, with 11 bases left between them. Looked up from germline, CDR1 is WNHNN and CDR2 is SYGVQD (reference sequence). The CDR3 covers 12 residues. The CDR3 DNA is TGCGCCAGCACACGCAGGGGCGAGACCCAGTACTTC. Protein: CASTRRGETQYF.